The T cell receptor beta chain described here comes from a study of shared clonotypes between healthy human individuals. This clone occurred a few times. Here immunoSEQ multiplex PCR was the method, and the copy in TCRdb shows in-frame clones only, minus some. The data contain 600,000 to 700,000 clones, around 78% of them singletons. CDR3 length: 14 residues. The trim removed 6 bases at V and 6 bases at J, leaving 8 bases unmatched. CDR1 and CDR2 from the germline V gene are MDHEN and SYDVKM. This receptor was identified in a woman younger than 45 in good health. V gene TRBV28 combines with J gene TRBJ2-1; 7 bases map to TRBD1. The sequencing sample was made of memory CD4+ T cells sorted from blood. The sample's subset: CD45RA-negative fraction. For the CDR3, the DNA is TGTGCCAGCAGGCGAGGAGACAGGGTCAATGAGCAGTTCTTC. This codes for CASRRGDRVNEQFF. Together with reference TRBV28 and TRBJ2-1, the CDR3 gives the full variable domain: DVKVTQSSRYLVKRTGEKVFLECVQDMDHENMFWYRQDPGLGLRLIYFSYDVKMKEKGDIPEGYSVSREKKERFSLILESASTNQTSMYLCASRRGDRVNEQFFGPGTRLTVL.